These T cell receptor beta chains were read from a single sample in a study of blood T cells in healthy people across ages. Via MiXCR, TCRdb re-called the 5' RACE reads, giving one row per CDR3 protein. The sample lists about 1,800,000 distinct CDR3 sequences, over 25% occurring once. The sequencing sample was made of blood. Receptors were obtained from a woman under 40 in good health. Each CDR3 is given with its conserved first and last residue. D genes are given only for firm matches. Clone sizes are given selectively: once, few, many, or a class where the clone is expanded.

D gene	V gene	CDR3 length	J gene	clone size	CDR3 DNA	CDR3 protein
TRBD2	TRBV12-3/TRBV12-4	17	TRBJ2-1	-	TGTGCCAGCAGTTTAGTAGGACTAGCGGGAGGCGTTGGGACCCAGTTCTTC	CASSLVGLAGGVGTQFF
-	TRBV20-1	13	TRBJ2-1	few	TGCAGTGCTGTGCATACGCATCACAATGAGCAGTTCTTC	CSAVHTHHNEQFF
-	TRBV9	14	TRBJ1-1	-	TGTGCCAGCGCTCCCGGGGGGGTCTCGCCTGAAGCTTTCTTT	CASAPGGVSPEAFF
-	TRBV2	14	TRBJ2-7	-	TGTGCCAGCAGTGAAGAGGACCTCGGGAACGAGCAGTACTTC	CASSEEDLGNEQYF
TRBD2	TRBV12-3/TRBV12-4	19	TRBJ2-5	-	TGTGCCAGCAGTTTAGGAGTAGGACTAGCGGGGGTCTTCCAAGAGACCCAGTACTTC	CASSLGVGLAGVFQETQYF
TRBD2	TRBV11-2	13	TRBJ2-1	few	TGTGCCAGCAGCTCCGGGGGAGGGGTTCAGCAGTTCTTC	CASSSGGGVQQFF
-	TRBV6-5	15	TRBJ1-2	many	TGTGCCAGCAGTTACAATTGGAGAGCTAACTATGGCTACACCTTC	CASSYNWRANYGYTF
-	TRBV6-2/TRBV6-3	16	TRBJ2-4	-	TGTGCCAGCACCCCATGGGCAGACAGGCGAAACAATGAGCAGTACTTC	CASTPWADRRNNEQYF
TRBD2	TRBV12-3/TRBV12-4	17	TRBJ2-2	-	TGTGCCAGCAGTTTTCACCCGGGACTAGCGCCCACCGGGGAGCTGTTTTTT	CASSFHPGLAPTGELFF
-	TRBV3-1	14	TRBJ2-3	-	TGTGCCAGCAGCCAAAACGAGATCTCAGATACGCAGTATTTT	CASSQNEISDTQYF
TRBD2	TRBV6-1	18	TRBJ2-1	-	TGTGCCACCAGTGATTTGCGGCCCGGGACTAGCGGGATTGATGAGCAGTTCTTC	CATSDLRPGTSGIDEQFF
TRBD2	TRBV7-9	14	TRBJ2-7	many	TGTGCCAGCAGCGTGACTAGCGCCCCAGGCGAGCAGTACTTC	CASSVTSAPGEQYF